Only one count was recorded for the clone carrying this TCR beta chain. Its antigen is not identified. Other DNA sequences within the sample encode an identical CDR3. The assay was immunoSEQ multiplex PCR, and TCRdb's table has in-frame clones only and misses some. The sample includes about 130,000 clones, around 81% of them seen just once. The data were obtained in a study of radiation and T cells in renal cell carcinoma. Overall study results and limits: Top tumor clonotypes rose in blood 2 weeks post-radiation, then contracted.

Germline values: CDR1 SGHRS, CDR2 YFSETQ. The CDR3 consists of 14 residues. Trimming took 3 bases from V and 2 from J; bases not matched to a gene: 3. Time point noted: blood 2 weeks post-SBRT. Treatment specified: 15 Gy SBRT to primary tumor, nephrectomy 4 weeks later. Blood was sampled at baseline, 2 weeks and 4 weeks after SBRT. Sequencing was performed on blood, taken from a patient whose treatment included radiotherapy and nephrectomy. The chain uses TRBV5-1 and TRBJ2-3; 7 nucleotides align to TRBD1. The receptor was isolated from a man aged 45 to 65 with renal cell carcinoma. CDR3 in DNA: TGCGCCAGCAGCTCGGGACAGACCACAGATACGCAGTATTTT. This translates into CASSSGQTTDTQYF.